This T cell receptor (beta chain) was sequenced during a study of blood T cell repertoires in COVID-19. CDR3 length: 17 amino acids. Germline V gene data show CDR1 as ENHRY and CDR2 as SYGVKD. V was clipped by 6 bases and J by 0 bases; unmatched bases: 9. TCRdb's copy holds only in-frame clones and misses some; the assay was immunoSEQ multiplex PCR. The profile shows 150,000 to 200,000 clones, 82% of them singletons. The specimen was peripheral blood. The TCR comes from a woman aged 40-49 years with COVID-19, enrolled during active disease. The chain carries TRBV10-3 and TRBJ2-2, with 8 bases fitting TRBD2. The CDR3 DNA reads as TGTGCCATCAGGGGGGGACTAGGGACGGCGAACACCGGGGAGCTGTTTTTT. Translated, it gives CAIRGGLGTANTGELFF.